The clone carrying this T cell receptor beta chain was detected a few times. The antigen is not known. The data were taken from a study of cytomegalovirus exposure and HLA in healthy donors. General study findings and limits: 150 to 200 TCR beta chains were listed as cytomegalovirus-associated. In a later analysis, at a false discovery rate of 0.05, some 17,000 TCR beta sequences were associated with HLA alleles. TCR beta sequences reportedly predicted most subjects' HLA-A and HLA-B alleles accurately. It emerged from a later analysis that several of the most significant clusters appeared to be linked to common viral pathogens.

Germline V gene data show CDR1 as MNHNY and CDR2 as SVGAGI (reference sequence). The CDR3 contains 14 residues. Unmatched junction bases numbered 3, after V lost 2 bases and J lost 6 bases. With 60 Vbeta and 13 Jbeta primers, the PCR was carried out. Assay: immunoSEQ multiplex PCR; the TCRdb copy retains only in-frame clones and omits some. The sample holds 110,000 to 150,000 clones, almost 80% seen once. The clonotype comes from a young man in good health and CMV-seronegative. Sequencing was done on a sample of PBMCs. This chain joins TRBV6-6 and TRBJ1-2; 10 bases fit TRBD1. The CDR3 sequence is CASSYIGTGDGYTF. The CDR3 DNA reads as TGTGCCAGCAGTTACATAGGGACAGGGGATGGCTACACCTTC.